The text below deals with one T cell receptor beta chain. Its antigen is unknown. This entry is derived from a study of tumor-infiltrating lymphocytes in localized non-small cell lung cancer. General study results and limits: Tumor T-cell fraction was not associated with recurrence-free survival. Available tissue quantity limited TCR sequencing to a patient subset. T-cell fraction did not differ between immunotypes IM1 and IM2.

The CDR3 has 16 amino acids. Germline V lookup: CDR1 SGHRS, CDR2 YFSETQ. V lost 4 bases, J lost 0 bases, and 6 bases stayed unmatched. Generated by immunoSEQ multiplex PCR, the TCRdb table keeps only in-frame clones and is missing some. The sample contains about 16,000 clones, around two thirds of which appear only once. The receptor was derived from a human donor with non-small cell lung cancer. Sequenced sample: lung tumor tissue. This chain connects TRBV5-1 to TRBJ1-3, with 8 bases lining up with TRBD1. The CDR3 loop is CASSGGTGNSGNTIYF. CDR3 bases: TGCGCCAGCAGCGGTGGGACAGGAAACTCTGGAAACACCATATATTTT.